The rows below give T cell receptor beta chains drawn from one sample of a study of regulatory T cells in long-lasting Graves disease. TCRdb used MiXCR to reprocess the multiplex PCR reads, holding one entry per CDR3 protein. The repertoire holds over 650,000 distinct CDR3 sequences, with 30% as singletons. The starting material was peripheral blood mononuclear cells (PBMCs), obtained when the disease was refractory, from a patient treated with antithyroid drugs. These receptors originate from a female donor with Graves disease. Both conserved end residues are part of each CDR3. A D gene is named only where the DNA matches it firmly. A row's size may be missing; if present it is once, few, many or a size class.

>TRBJ2-2|TRBV20-1|many|16|TRBD1
TGCAGTGCCCGGACAGGGGCCTCCCTAAACACCGGGGAGCTGTTTTTT
CSARTGASLNTGELFF
>TRBJ2-7|TRBV10-1|.|18|TRBD2
TGCGCCAGCGGTGAAGGATGGTCGCCCGGGGTAGCGGGAGGCGAGCAGTACTTC
CASGEGWSPGVAGGEQYF
>TRBJ1-2|TRBV6-1|few|12|.
TGTGCCGCGCGGGACGTAGACTATGGCTACACCTTC
CAARDVDYGYTF
>TRBJ1-2|TRBV7-9|many|13|.
TGTGCCAGCAGCAGCCCCCAGGGGTATGGCTACACCTTC
CASSSPQGYGYTF
>TRBJ2-5|TRBV11-2|few|16|.
TGTGCCAGCAGCTTAGTGGGCAGGGATTTCAAAAAGACCCAGTACTTC
CASSLVGRDFKKTQYF
>TRBJ1-2|TRBV20-1|.|14|TRBD1
TGCAGTGCTAGGGCGGGACAGGGGGACTATGGCTACACCTTC
CSARAGQGDYGYTF
>TRBJ2-2|TRBV10-3|.|12|.
TGTGCCGCTGGCCGGGGTACCGGGGAGCTGTTTTTT
CAAGRGTGELFF
>TRBJ1-1|TRBV6-5|many|14|TRBD1
TGTGCCAGCAGTTCCGGGACAGTGAACACTGAAGCTTTCTTT
CASSSGTVNTEAFF
>TRBJ1-5|TRBV2|many|15|TRBD1
TGTGCCAGCAAGAGGGGGCTGGGACGCAATCAGCCCCAGCATTTT
CASKRGLGRNQPQHF
>TRBJ2-6|TRBV27|.|19|.
TGTGCCAGCAGTTTACTGAGGCGGTCGGGAGTGACTGGGGCCAACGTCCTGACTTTC
CASSLLRRSGVTGANVLTF
>TRBJ2-2|TRBV11-2|few|18|TRBD1
TGTGCCAGCAGCTTAGCCCTTCAGGGGGTGACGAACACCGGGGAGCTGTTTTTT
CASSLALQGVTNTGELFF
>TRBJ1-2|TRBV6-2/TRBV6-3|few|13|.
TGTGCCAGCAGTTCTGGCGGGCAGTCTGGCTACACCTTC
CASSSGGQSGYTF
>TRBJ1-1|TRBV19|.|20|.
TGTGCCAGTAGTATTTATCCAGAACAAATCGCGGGGGCCATGAACACTGAAGCTTTCTTT
CASSIYPEQIAGAMNTEAFF
>TRBJ1-5|TRBV19|.|12|.
TGTGCCAGTAGTGCACAAAATCAGCCCCAGCATTTT
CASSAQNQPQHF
>TRBJ1-2|TRBV5-6|.|14|TRBD1
TGTGCCAGCAGCAGCTGGACAGGGGGCCCCCGGGGCACCTTC
CASSSWTGGPRGTF
>TRBJ1-5|TRBV20-1|.|14|TRBD1
TGCAGTGCCGCCCTCGGGACAGGGTTTCAGCCCCAGCATTTT
CSAALGTGFQPQHF
>TRBJ1-2|TRBV20-1|.|14|.
TGCAGTGCTAGAGATGAGGTCAGGGGTCATGGCTACACCTTC
CSARDEVRGHGYTF
>TRBJ2-4|TRBV28|many|15|.
TGTGCCAGCAGTTTAGTCGGGAGCGTCAAAAACATTCAGTACTTC
CASSLVGSVKNIQYF
>TRBJ1-3|TRBV11-2|few|16|.
TGTGCCAGCAGCTTAGGCACCTGGGGCTCTGGAAACACCATATATTTT
CASSLGTWGSGNTIYF
>TRBJ2-7|TRBV5-1|few|17|.
TGCGCCAGCAGCTTCGGAGGGGGCAACTTCCGTTTGGACGAGCAGTACTTC
CASSFGGGNFRLDEQYF
>TRBJ2-2|TRBV12-3/TRBV12-4|.|16|.
TGTGCCAGCAGTTTAAGACTAAGGGCCGCCCGCGGGGAGCTGTTTTTT
CASSLRLRAARGELFF
>TRBJ1-2|TRBV10-1|few|16|.
TGCGCCAGCAGTGGAGGCAGGGGAGAGGGTAACTATGGCTACACCTTC
CASSGGRGEGNYGYTF
>TRBJ1-4|TRBV6-1|few|17|.
TGTGCCAGCAGTGAAGGGGAGGTACAGCCTTCACGGGAAAAACTGTTTTTT
CASSEGEVQPSREKLFF
>TRBJ2-3|TRBV20-1|.|15|TRBD2
TGCAGTGCCATCTCGGCTAGCGGAGCCACAGATACGCAGTATTTT
CSAISASGATDTQYF
>TRBJ1-4|TRBV19|.|15|.
TGTGCCAGTAGTAGCGACGTGGTTTTTGGGGAAAAACTGTTTTTT
CASSSDVVFGEKLFF
>TRBJ1-5|TRBV6-1|.|14|.
TGTGCCAGCAGTGAATTGGTTCCCAATCAGCCCCAGCATTTT
CASSELVPNQPQHF
>TRBJ1-1|TRBV7-9|.|13|TRBD1
TGTGCCGGCCAGGGGGAATTGAACACTGAAGCTTTCTTT
CAGQGELNTEAFF
>TRBJ1-5|TRBV7-8|many|15|.
TGTGCCAGCAGCCAAGGGGTAGGGGTAGGGCAGCCCCAGCATTTT
CASSQGVGVGQPQHF
>TRBJ1-4|TRBV27|once|16|.
TGTGCCAGCAGTCCCATTGCGGGGTTAGGAAATGAAAAACTGTTTTTT
CASSPIAGLGNEKLFF
>TRBJ1-1|TRBV20-1|.|14|.
TGCAGTGCCGCGAGAGGGGTTAAAGGGACTGAAGCTTTCTTT
CSAARGVKGTEAFF
>TRBJ2-7|TRBV20-1|.|14|.
TGCAGTGCTAGCATGTTAATGGGCTCCTACGAGCAGTACTTC
CSASMLMGSYEQYF
>TRBJ1-6|TRBV28|few|12|.
TGTGCCAGCAGTTTAGAGTATTCACCCCTCCACTTT
CASSLEYSPLHF
>TRBJ2-7|TRBV2|many|11|.
TGTGCCAGCAGGACTAGGGCCCAGCAGTACTTC
CASRTRAQQYF
>TRBJ1-1|TRBV5-4|.|16|TRBD1
TGTGCCAGCAGCTTGGTCAACAGGGGTTCGAACACTGAAGCTTTCTTT
CASSLVNRGSNTEAFF
>TRBJ1-1|TRBV15|.|11|.
TGTGCCACCAGCACTCAGGAGGAAGCTTTCTTT
CATSTQEEAFF
>TRBJ2-7|TRBV10-3|few|12|.
TGTGCCTCCCACGACGGGAGCTACGAGCAGTACTTC
CASHDGSYEQYF
>TRBJ2-2|TRBV6-5|few|16|.
TGTGCCAGCAGTTACTCGATGAGCACGAACACCGGGGAGCTGTTTTTT
CASSYSMSTNTGELFF